One and the same sample provided the 14 T cell receptor beta chains below, sequenced in a study of identical twins. TCRdb analysed the 5' RACE reads with MiXCR anew, one entry per CDR3 protein. The sample records hundreds of thousands of distinct CDR3 sequences, roughly 26% being singletons. These data were also filed under a second study, of T cells expressing NK-cell markers.

The sequenced sample consisted of CD4+ T cells sorted from blood. These receptors were obtained from a woman aged 18-29 years in good health.

This clonotype was seen a few times. V usage is TRBV6-6 and J usage is TRBJ2-1; D is perhaps TRBD2 (5 bases). V lost 7 bases to trimming and J lost 10 bases, with 17 bases between them. The CDR3 is 13 residues long. Looked up from germline, CDR1 is MNHNY and CDR2 is SVGAGI (reference sequence). The CDR3 coding sequence is TGTGCCAGCATCGACGGCGGGCGCAGGGAGCAGTTCTTC. It encodes CASIDGGRREQFF.

This chain connects TRBV6-5 to TRBJ2-3; 9 positions agree with TRBD1. The CDR3 has 18 residues. The V and J ends lost 0 bases and 2 bases, in that order; junction bases with no gene match: 9. Germline V gives CDR1 MNHEY, CDR2 SVGAGI. CDR3 loop: CASSYSGQGRAHTDTQYF. CDR3 in DNA: TGTGCCAGCAGTTACTCGGGACAGGGAAGGGCTCACACAGATACGCAGTATTTT.

The V gene is TRBV6-1, the J gene TRBJ2-5, with 8 bases aligning to TRBD2. The germline gives CDR1 MNHNS, CDR2 SASEGT. The CDR3 runs to 16 residues. The ends lost 8 bases at V and 5 bases at J; junction bases unmatched: 16. Here the CDR3 reads CASSLRGVYSWETQYF. The CDR3 nucleotides read TGTGCCAGCTCGCTGCGGGGGGTATATAGTTGGGAGACCCAGTACTTC.

This rearrangement joins TRBV7-9 to TRBJ2-2, with 9 nucleotides matching TRBD1. Germline V lookup: CDR1 SEHNR, CDR2 FQNEAQ (reference sequence). The CDR3 spans 14 residues. V trimming: 11 bases; J trimming: 12 bases; junction bases outside the gene matches: 16. The CDR3 sequence: CAFPTGTGNFKLFF. In DNA, the CDR3 is TGTGCCTTCCCTACCGGGACAGGGAATTTCAAGCTGTTTTTT.

This chain uses TRBV5-1 with TRBJ1-3; D uncertain. Trimming stripped 2 bases from V and 2 bases from J, with 11 bases between. Germline V gene lookup returns CDR1 SGHRS and CDR2 YFSETQ. The CDR3 runs 15 residues. CDR3 DNA: TGCGCCAGCAGCTTAATGAGGGAACCTGGAAACACCATATATTTT. Translation gives CASSLMREPGNTIYF.

This chain connects TRBV10-3 to TRBJ2-7, with D perhaps being TRBD1 or TRBD2 (5 bases each). CDR1 and CDR2 from the germline V gene are ENHRY and SYGVKD. Between the trimmed V and J ends, which lost 0 bases and 6 bases, there was a span of 18 bases. This CDR3 is 16 amino acids long. The CDR3 protein is CAISESGGQGVAEQYF. In DNA form, the CDR3 reads TGTGCCATCAGTGAGTCAGGAGGCCAGGGCGTTGCCGAGCAGTACTTC.

The chain links TRBV4-3 to TRBJ2-2; D is unresolved. Germline V gene sequence: CDR1 LGHNA, CDR2 YSLEER. The length of the CDR3 is 17 residues. Trimming took 0 bases from V and 4 from J, leaving 15 bases between them. DNA of the CDR3: TGCGCCAGCAGCCAAGAATTGCCACAACGCGGCACCGGGGAGCTGTTTTTT. It codes for CASSQELPQRGTGELFF.

The table lists this clonotype with a few counts. The chain links TRBV7-9 to TRBJ1-6; D remains unclear. Deletions cut 5 bases from V and 3 bases from J, with 11 bases between. This CDR3 has 15 amino acids. Germline V lookup: CDR1 SEHNR, CDR2 FQNEAQ (reference sequence). The CDR3 spells CASSPDGYYNSPLHF. CDR3 in DNA: TGTGCCAGCAGCCCCGACGGATACTATAATTCACCCCTCCACTTT.

A note on this clonotype: The junction shows a germline mismatch at one end, possibly a read error. This sequence joins TRBV5-1 and TRBJ1-1; 10 positions agree with TRBD1. CDR1 SGHRS and CDR2 YFSETQ come from the germline V gene. The CDR3 is 14 amino acids. The chain's CDR3 is CASSLGTGDTEAFF. The DNA of the CDR3 is TGCGCCAGCAGCCTCGGGACAGGGGACACAGAAGCTTTCTTT.

V is TRBV7-2 and J is TRBJ1-5; D might be TRBD1 (6 bases). CDR1 and CDR2 from the germline V gene are SGHTA and FQGNSA. The CDR3 runs to 17 residues. V lost 1 base and J lost 0, with 13 bases in between. CDR3 nucleotide sequence: TGTGCCAGCAGCTTAGTAGGGGGACCCGGTAGCAATCAGCCCCAGCATTTT. It translates to CASSLVGGPGSNQPQHF.

The chain recombines TRBV3-1 with TRBJ2-7, with 7 bases lining up with TRBD1. The CDR3 loop spans 14 amino acids. CDR1 and CDR2 (germline): LGHDT, YNNKEL (reference sequence). The trim removed 2 bases at V and 1 base at J, leaving 2 bases unmatched. The CDR3 spells CASSQRDRSYEQYF. In DNA form, the CDR3 reads TGTGCCAGCAGCCAACGGGACAGATCCTACGAGCAGTACTTC.

This rearrangement joins TRBV5-1 to TRBJ2-6; D uncertain. CDR1 and CDR2 from the germline V gene are SGHRS and YFSETQ. This CDR3 spans 13 amino acids. Trimming removed 6 bases at V and 1 base at J, with 5 bases between. CDR3 sequence (DNA): TGCGCCAGCACCCCGTCTGGGGCCAACGTCCTGACTTTC. Its protein product is CASTPSGANVLTF.

This clonotype was picked up many times. The chain has TRBV5-1 and TRBJ2-4; the D gene is possibly TRBD2 (5 bases). CDR3 size: 14 residues. Germline V gene lookup returns CDR1 SGHRS and CDR2 YFSETQ. Trimming stripped 4 bases from V and 0 bases from J, with 8 bases between. In nucleotides, the CDR3 is TGCGCCAGCAGCCCCGGACTAGCCAAAAACATTCAGTACTTC. Its protein is CASSPGLAKNIQYF.

The gene calls are TRBV20-1 and TRBJ2-5, with 8 bases that match TRBD2. The CDR3 is made up of 15 amino acids. Looked up from germline, CDR1 is DFQATT and CDR2 is SNEGSKA (reference sequence). J was trimmed by 2 bases and V by 5 bases; bases with no gene match: 10. CDR3 DNA: TGCAGTGCTGATAAGCGGGGGACCGCACAAGAGACCCAGTACTTC. Encoded protein: CSADKRGTAQETQYF.